The following is a T cell receptor (beta chain) sequence with its context. Its specific antigen is unknown. The record has no base qualities; no much larger clone is one base away. To prepare the library, the immunoSEQ multiplex PCR assay was applied. Some 100,000 TCR templates per sample were assayed by the deep sequencing platform. Genomic DNA extracted from sorted T cells was used for TCRbeta CDR3 sequencing. Concerning the study's data processing: The R programming language was used for the clonal analysis of the TCRbeta CDR3 data. Comparing unstimulated samples against CFSE-low samples taken after the reaction was how alloreactive CD4+ and CD8+ clones were defined. By matching sequences to the repertoires of sorted unstimulated Treg and non-Treg cells, each alloreactive CD4+ clone was assigned a regulatory or non-regulatory origin. TCRdb's version of the immuneACCESS table is confined to in-frame rearrangements and falls short of the full clone set. An unresolved V gene accounts for under half of the shortfall where checked; the remainder is of unknown origin. Clone size and the V and J calls come from that table; the DNA yielded D and trimming. This sample lists fewer than 100,000 clones; approximately 95% were detected once. Together, the top ten hold less than 20% of the sample.

The germline ends are 16 bases apart after V is trimmed by 10 bases and J by 0 bases. CDR1 and CDR2 were assigned from the germline V gene as ENHRY and SYGVKD. The CDR3 runs 14 residues from the cysteine to the phenylalanine. Just the 42-base CDR3 DNA is kept, in frame starting at base 1. TCRbeta CDR3 sequencing was performed on sorted unstimulated T cells and on proliferating T cells recovered from mixed lymphocyte reactions. Fresh whole blood from fewer than twelve HLA-typed healthy donors was used to isolate PBMCs. This sample stems from a study of siplizumab effects on memory and regulatory T cells (dated by TCRdb to the late 2010s). As for the study more broadly: The study looked at the effect of siplizumab, an anti-CD2 antibody, on alloreactive T-cell subsets in allogeneic mixed lymphocyte reactions made from human PBMCs. The study at large found these results: Roughly 75-97% of proliferating CD4+ or CD8+ clones could not be assigned a naive or memory phenotype. In reactions with siplizumab, an average of approximately 69% of mappable alloreactive CD4+ clones were Treg-derived, compared with roughly 26% in control reactions. No functional confirmation was obtained for the suppressive function of proliferating Tregs from siplizumab cultures. The cumulative frequency of alloreactive sequences that could be traced back to unstimulated CD4+ memory T cells was significantly reduced by siplizumab. Unstimulated naive T cells appeared to be more diverse than memory T cells, and naive cells seemed to make a substantial contribution to the alloresponse. Because sequences at frequencies below about 10^-5 were poorly captured, only a minor fraction of alloreactive clones could be mapped back to unstimulated subsets.

Specimen: CD8+ T cells sorted from blood. The V gene is TRBV10-3 and the J gene is TRBJ2-7; the D gene assignment is ambiguous. The clonotype originates from a human donor in good health. CDR3 region: CATSGGSFSYEQYF. The DNA reads TGTGCCACCTCTGGCGGCTCCTTCTCCTACGAGCAGTACTTC.